This passage covers 28 T cell receptor beta chains from one sample sequenced in a study of T cells in Graves' hyperthyroidism and ophthalmopathy (dated by TCRdb to the late 2010s). The library was made by multiplex PCR. Sequencing relied on an Illumina HiSeq 2000. The TCR beta CDR3 regions were amplified from the RNA transcripts. A first-round RT-PCR of the TCR CDR3 used the HTBI primer set with the Qiagen OneStep RT-PCR kit. TCRdb reanalyzed the raw reads on its own, using fastp at Q25 for trimming and MiXCR for clone calling, and kept in-frame beta chains. Under each unique CDR3 protein, matching rows form one entry showing the most common genes and DNA. The sample contains around 520,000 distinct CDR3 sequences, 14% of them found a single time. The ten largest clones add up to approximately 15% of the sample. Sequenced: blood. The receptors come from a woman aged 40 to 50 with Graves' hyperthyroidism.

This clonotype was observed a handful of times. The V gene is TRBV20-1, the J gene TRBJ2-3, with D possibly matching TRBD2 (6 bases). With 4 bases removed from V and 0 bases from J, the gap between germline ends came to 17 bases. CDR1 is DFQATT and CDR2 is SNEGSKA in the germline V gene (reference sequence). This CDR3 has 16 amino acids. DNA of the CDR3: TGCAGTGCTATTGGGGCTCTAGCGTCTAGCACAGATACGCAGTATTTT. This encodes CSAIGALASSTDTQYF.

A few counts support this clonotype. The V gene is TRBV7-9, the J gene TRBJ1-3; D may be TRBD1 (5 bases). CDR1 and CDR2 (germline): SEHNR, FQNEAQ (reference sequence). Trimming left V 0 bases short and J 1 base short, with 13 bases between. CDR3 length: 17 residues. CDR3 coding DNA: TGTGCCAGCAGCTTAGCGATACAGGATTCATCTGGAAACACCATATATTTT. Its protein product is CASSLAIQDSSGNTIYF.

The chain employs TRBV12-3 or TRBV12-4 and TRBJ1-3; D is unresolved. The CDR3 contains 15 residues. Trimming left V 3 bases short and J 0 bases short, with 9 bases between. The CDR3 loop is CASSFYGFSGNTIYF. CDR3 sequence (DNA): TGTGCCAGCAGTTTTTATGGCTTCTCTGGAAACACCATATATTTT.

The table lists this clonotype with many counts. J is TRBJ1-1 and V is TRBV28; D may be TRBD1 (5 bases). Per germline, CDR1 MDHEN and CDR2 SYDVKM. The V and J ends lost 6 bases and 0 bases respectively, with 11 bases between them. The CDR3 covers 14 residues. CDR3 residues: CASRSGGMNTEAFF. The CDR3 nucleotides are TGTGCCAGCAGGTCGGGGGGGATGAACACTGAAGCTTTCTTT.

The rearrangement uses TRBV9 and TRBJ2-1; weak D call: TRBD1 (5 bases). The CDR3 length is 13 residues. V was cut by 0 bases and J by 8 bases, with 9 bases left in between. Germline CDR1 SGDLS, CDR2 YYNGEE. The CDR3 nucleotides read TGTGCCAGCAGCGTAGCTTTGGGGCATGAGCAGTTCTTC. This encodes CASSVALGHEQFF.

CDR3 in DNA: TGTGCCAGCAGTGAACCTGGGGGCAGGACTGAAGCTTTCTTT. It translates to CASSEPGGRTEAFF. The gene calls are TRBV6-1 and TRBJ1-1, with D maybe TRBD1 (6 bases). Germline CDR1 reads MNHNS; CDR2 reads SASEGT. V lost 2 bases to trimming and J lost 5 bases, with 12 bases between them. The CDR3 length is 14 residues.

There are a few counts of this clonotype. V and J are TRBV7-9 and TRBJ2-5, with D hard to call. V shed 7 bases and J shed 2 bases, with 11 bases lying between them. CDR3 length: 13 amino acids. Germline V gives CDR1 SEHNR, CDR2 FQNEAQ (reference sequence). CDR3 region: CASISSNQETQYF. The CDR3 nucleotides are TGTGCCAGCATAAGCAGCAATCAAGAGACCCAGTACTTC.

The table lists this clonotype with many counts. V gene TRBV29-1 combines with J gene TRBJ2-1; a weak D match, TRBD1 (6 bases). The CDR3 spans 13 residues. Germline values: CDR1 SQVTM, CDR2 ANQGSEA. V was trimmed by 4 bases and J by 7 bases, leaving 14 bases between them. As DNA, the CDR3 is TGCAGCGTTGCCCCTACTAGGGGGAATGAGCAGTTCTTC. Encoded protein: CSVAPTRGNEQFF.

This clonotype was detected ten times or more. This sequence joins TRBV7-2 and TRBJ1-3, with a weak D call TRBD1 (6 bases). This CDR3 has 15 amino acids. V was trimmed by 4 bases and J by 1 base, leaving 11 bases between them. Germline lookup yields CDR1 SGHTA and CDR2 FQGNSA. This CDR3 is CASSWRGGSGNTIYF. The CDR3 DNA sequence: TGTGCCAGCAGCTGGAGAGGGGGATCTGGAAACACCATATATTTT.

Turning to this clonotype: At one boundary the junction diverges from the germline segment, which might be a read error. This CDR3 is CASSLLGQTNTICF. The CDR3 DNA reads as TGTGCCAGCAGCCTCCTTGGACAGACAAACACCATATGTTTT. The chain is built from TRBV6-1 and TRBJ1-3, with D tentatively TRBD1 (6 bases). CDR3 length: 14 residues. The germline CDR1 and CDR2 sequences are MNHNS and SASEGT.

Written as DNA, the CDR3 is TGTGCCATCAGTGAGTCGACCGGGAGAGAAACCTACAATGAGCAGTTCTTC. It yields the protein CAISESTGRETYNEQFF. The V gene is TRBV10-3, the J gene TRBJ2-1; weak D call: TRBD2 (6 bases). V lost 0 bases, J lost 2 bases, and 14 bases lay in between. The CDR3 extends over 17 amino acids. Germline V lookup: CDR1 ENHRY, CDR2 SYGVKD.

There are many counts of this clonotype. This chain joins TRBV20-1 and TRBJ1-4; D gene uncertain. There are 14 residues in the CDR3. Trimming removed 6 bases from V and 3 bases from J, with 14 bases in between. CDR1 and CDR2 from the germline V gene are DFQATT and SNEGSKA (reference sequence). CDR3 region: CSAPNNEANEKLFF. CDR3 coding DNA: TGCAGTGCGCCGAACAACGAAGCTAATGAAAAACTGTTTTTT.

The V gene is TRBV12-3 or TRBV12-4, the J gene TRBJ1-5; D is unclear. Trimming cost V 6 bases and J 0 bases, with 12 bases left between them. This CDR3 spans 15 amino acids. CDR3 amino acids: CASSHRRDSNQPQHF. CDR3 DNA: TGTGCCAGCAGCCACAGACGGGATAGCAATCAGCCCCAGCATTTT.

Only one count was recorded for this clonotype. The chain has TRBV7-2 and TRBJ2-1; D remains unclear. Germline V gives CDR1 SGHTA, CDR2 FQGNSA. Deletions cut 2 bases from V and 3 bases from J, with 11 bases between. The CDR3 totals 15 residues. The CDR3 nucleotides are TGTGCCAGCAGCTTAATACGGCAGTTCTACAATGAGCAGTTCTTC. It translates to CASSLIRQFYNEQFF.

The chain recombines TRBV12-3 or TRBV12-4 with TRBJ1-1; D call uncertain. This CDR3 is built from 18 residues. Trimming pared 2 bases from V and 4 bases from J, leaving 23 bases between. The DNA for the CDR3 is TGTGCCAGCAGTTTATCGTACTATCTCGGCAGAGAGGGCACTGAAGCTTTCTTT. Translation gives CASSLSYYLGREGTEAFF.

This clonotype has ten or more counts. The CDR3 region has the DNA TGTGCCAGCAGTTACGCCGGGACTCTATCCAGCACAGATACGCAGTATTTT. This gives the protein CASSYAGTLSSTDTQYF. The gene calls are TRBV6-2 or TRBV6-3 and TRBJ2-3; perhaps TRBD2 as D (6 bases). This CDR3 has 17 residues. The V gene's germline CDR1 is MNHEY and CDR2 SVGEGT. Trimming removed 2 bases at V and 0 bases at J, with 15 bases between.

The table lists this clonotype with many counts. V is TRBV28 and J is TRBJ1-5; D is ambiguous. The CDR3 runs 14 residues. Germline V lookup: CDR1 MDHEN, CDR2 SYDVKM. V was shortened by 5 bases and J by 4 bases, with 12 bases between the two germline ends. The DNA of the CDR3 is TGTGCCAGCAGTCCCCCCGATTTTAATCAGCCCCAGCATTTT. Translated: CASSPPDFNQPQHF.

This clonotype occurred many times. The genes are TRBV30 and TRBJ1-5; maybe TRBD1 (6 bases). Germline assignment: CDR1 GTSNPN and CDR2 SVGIG (reference sequence). The CDR3 is 12 residues long. The V end lost 7 bases, the J end lost 7 bases, and 14 bases lay between the germline ends. CDR3 amino acids: CASGGGGQPQHF. Written as DNA, the CDR3 is TGTGCCTCCGGAGGGGGGGGACAGCCCCAGCATTTT.

This clonotype was detected a few times. The gene calls are TRBV19 and TRBJ1-5; D unclear. With 3 bases removed from V and 0 bases from J, the gap between germline ends came to 9 bases. The CDR3 loop spans 15 amino acids. CDR1 is LNHDA, CDR2 SQIVND, per germline (reference sequence). The CDR3 loop is CASSMDHYSNQPQHF. The CDR3 DNA reads TGTGCCAGTAGTATGGATCATTATAGCAATCAGCCCCAGCATTTT.

This clonotype was seen many times. The chain employs TRBV6-5 and TRBJ2-5, with TRBD1 matching 8 bases. Germline V gene data show CDR1 as MNHEY and CDR2 as SVGAGI. The CDR3 spans 15 residues. Germline trimming cut 0 bases from V and 1 base from J; bases unmatched to any gene: 1. CDR3 residues: CASSYSGTGQETQYF. Here the CDR3 DNA reads TGTGCCAGCAGTTACTCCGGGACAGGCCAAGAGACCCAGTACTTC.

This clonotype was observed many times. The V call is TRBV2, the J call TRBJ1-1; a possible D gene is TRBD1 (6 bases). The CDR3 is 12 residues long. V dropped 6 bases and J dropped 11 bases, with 16 bases sitting between them. Germline CDR1 and CDR2: SNHLY and FYNNEI. In DNA, the CDR3 is TGTGCCAGCAGCCCGGCGGTTAGGGGGGCTTTCTTT. Translated: CASSPAVRGAFF.

A word on this clonotype: A much larger clone differs from this one at a single base, so this may be a read error. CDR3 protein: CASSTSGRAAKSIQYF. In DNA form, the CDR3 reads TGTGCCAGCAGTACGAGCGGGAGGGCCGCCAAAAGCATTCAGTACTTC. The chain combines TRBV2 with TRBJ2-4, with 10 nucleotides matching TRBD2. This CDR3 has 16 amino acids. The germline CDR1 and CDR2 sequences are SNHLY and FYNNEI.

This clonotype has ten or more counts. DNA of the CDR3: TGTGCCACCAGCAGAGCGAGACTATCCGAGCAGTACTTC. Residues: CATSRARLSEQYF. V is TRBV15 and J is TRBJ2-7, with a possible D match to TRBD2 (5 bases). The CDR3 is 13 residues long. The germline gives CDR1 LNHNV, CDR2 YYDKDF (reference sequence). Trimming removed 1 base from V and 6 bases from J, with 10 bases in between.

In its sample, this clonotype was seen many times. This rearrangement joins TRBV5-1 to TRBJ2-2, with no clear D. In germline, CDR1 is SGHRS, CDR2 YFSETQ. Trimming cost V 1 base and J 1 base, with 5 bases left between them. The CDR3 covers 14 residues. CDR3 residues: CASSLQRNTGELFF. CDR3 in DNA: TGCGCCAGCAGCTTGCAGCGGAACACCGGGGAGCTGTTTTTT.

The genes are TRBV6-1 and TRBJ2-1; D is unclear. Germline lookup yields CDR1 MNHNS and CDR2 SASEGT. This CDR3 contains 15 residues. The V end lost 5 bases, the J end lost 1 base, and 12 bases lay between the germline ends. The CDR3 coding sequence is TGTGCCAGCAGTATGGACCGACTTTCCTACAATGAGCAGTTCTTC. Translated: CASSMDRLSYNEQFF.

This clonotype came up many times. The rearrangement uses TRBV12-3 or TRBV12-4 and TRBJ2-3; TRBD2 matches at 8 bases. J was trimmed by 3 bases and V by 2 bases; bases with no gene match: 4. The CDR3 contains 15 residues. The CDR3 spells CASSLLTSDTDTQYF. The CDR3 DNA follows: TGTGCCAGCAGTTTACTGACTAGCGATACAGATACGCAGTATTTT.

This clonotype was recorded at least ten times. The chain carries TRBV20-1 and TRBJ2-1, with D perhaps TRBD2 (6 bases). The CDR3 has 14 residues. Germline V gene lookup returns CDR1 DFQATT and CDR2 SNEGSKA (reference sequence). V shed 4 bases and J shed 8 bases, with 18 bases lying between them. This CDR3 reads CSAKLVGGYDEQFF. The CDR3 bases are TGCAGTGCTAAGCTAGTGGGAGGTTATGATGAGCAGTTCTTC.

The sample holds many counts of this clonotype. This rearrangement joins TRBV7-2 to TRBJ2-7; TRBD1 is a possible D gene (5 bases). Germline lookup yields CDR1 SGHTA and CDR2 FQGNSA. This CDR3 is 16 amino acids long. V lost 1 base, J lost 0 bases, and 13 bases lay in between. CDR3 DNA: TGTGCCAGCAGCTTAGTTGGGGCCTCTAGCTCCTACGAGCAGTACTTC. It is translated as CASSLVGASSSYEQYF. Looking up the rest from reference TRBV7-2 and TRBJ2-7 gives the full variable domain: GAGVSQSPSNKVTEKGKDVELRCDPISGHTALYWYRQSLGQGLEFLIYFQGNSAPDKSGLPSDRFSAERTGGSVSTLTIQRTQQEDSAVYLCASSLVGASSSYEQYFGPGTRLTVT.